The rows below give T cell receptor beta chains drawn from one sample of a study of blood T cell repertoires in COVID-19. TCRdb's table, derived via immunoSEQ multiplex PCR, lists solely in-frame clones and lacks some. The repertoire holds around 300,000 clones, with about 89% as singletons. Sequencing used peripheral blood. These receptors came from a woman in her forties who had recovered from COVID-19. Both conserved end residues are part of each CDR3. D genes are given only for firm matches. For some rows the clone size is stated as once, few or many, or as a class when expanded; others skip it.

d_call,cdr3_length,j_call,v_call,clone_size,cdr3_nt,cdr3_aa
TRBD2,15,TRBJ2-5,TRBV13,.,TGTGCCAGCAGTCTCGCGGGAGCTTATGCGGAGACCCAGTACTTC,CASSLAGAYAETQYF
.,13,TRBJ2-2,TRBV12-3/TRBV12-4,.,TGTGCCAGCAGAACCCTGGGGCCCGGGGAGCTGTTTTTT,CASRTLGPGELFF
TRBD1,15,TRBJ1-1,TRBV28,few,TGTGCCAGCAGTTTGATTGGACAGGGGAACACTGAAGCTTTCTTT,CASSLIGQGNTEAFF
.,15,TRBJ1-1,TRBV7-2,.,TGTGCCAGCAGCTTAGGGCGGGGGCTGGTCACTGAAGCTTTCTTT,CASSLGRGLVTEAFF
TRBD1,15,TRBJ2-7,TRBV10-3,.,TGTGCCAGCGTCCCCCAGGGGGCGAGAACCTACGAGCAGTACTTC,CASVPQGARTYEQYF
TRBD1,15,TRBJ1-4,TRBV7-8,.,TGTGCCAGCAGCTCGACAGGGACCTCGGCGGAAAAACTGTTTTTT,CASSSTGTSAEKLFF
TRBD1,15,TRBJ1-1,TRBV6-1,once,TGTGCCAGCAGTGAACGGCAGGGGGTGGTCACTGAAGCTTTCTTT,CASSERQGVVTEAFF
.,12,TRBJ1-1,TRBV27,.,TGTGCCAGCAGTGCCGCCCAGGGAGAAGCTTTCTTT,CASSAAQGEAFF
.,14,TRBJ2-7,TRBV24-1,.,TGTGCCACCAGTGATTTTTCTAGCGTCTACGAGCAGTACTTC,CATSDFSSVYEQYF
.,15,TRBJ2-5,TRBV27,.,TGTGCCAGCAGTACAGGGTTGCCCCCCCAAGAGACCCAGTACTTC,CASSTGLPPQETQYF
TRBD2,18,TRBJ2-7,TRBV18,.,TGTGCCAGCTCACCAGCTTCCGGACTAAGCGGGAGCGCCTACGAGCAGTACTTC,CASSPASGLSGSAYEQYF
.,15,TRBJ1-6,TRBV5-6,.,TGTGCCAGCAGCAAAACGCCGGGTGTAAATTCACCCCTCCACTTT,CASSKTPGVNSPLHF
.,12,TRBJ1-6,TRBV2,once,TGTGCCAGCAGTGTTGACAGTTCACCCCTCCACTTT,CASSVDSSPLHF
TRBD1,17,TRBJ1-2,TRBV14,.,TGTGCCAGCAGCCAAGAAGTCGTCAGGACAGGGGACTATGGCTACACCTTC,CASSQEVVRTGDYGYTF
.,13,TRBJ2-1,TRBV9,.,TGTGCCAGCAGCGTGGCAGGGAACAATGAGCAGTTCTTC,CASSVAGNNEQFF
TRBD2,18,TRBJ2-3,TRBV10-3,.,TGTGCCATCAGTGAAGCCGGGACTAGCGGGAGTAGCCCAGATACGCAGTATTTT,CAISEAGTSGSSPDTQYF
.,16,TRBJ2-3,TRBV9,.,TGTGCCAGCAGCGTAGACGGACATTCCGGCACAGATACGCAGTATTTT,CASSVDGHSGTDTQYF
TRBD1,14,TRBJ1-4,TRBV30,.,TGTGCCTGGAGTCGGGACAGCCAAAATGAAAAACTGTTTTTT,CAWSRDSQNEKLFF
.,14,TRBJ2-3,TRBV2,.,TGTGCCAGCAGTGAAGGGGCTAGCCCAGATACGCAGTATTTT,CASSEGASPDTQYF
.,14,TRBJ1-1,TRBV7-9,.,TGTGCCAGCAGCTTAGCTCCGGGACTCACTGAAGCTTTCTTT,CASSLAPGLTEAFF
TRBD2,15,TRBJ2-7,TRBV2,.,TGTGCCAGCATCCGGCTAGCGGGGGCTTCCTACGAGCAGTACTTC,CASIRLAGASYEQYF
TRBD1,15,TRBJ1-6,TRBV3-1/TRBV3-2,.,TGTGCCAGCAGCCAAGTTCGGACAGGGGATTCACCCCTCCACTTT,CASSQVRTGDSPLHF
.,13,TRBJ2-1,TRBV27,.,TGTGCCAGCAGTTCCCGGGGTAGAAATGAGCAGTTCTTC,CASSSRGRNEQFF
.,15,TRBJ1-1,TRBV19,.,TGTGCCAGTAGTATTAATCGGGTAAGGAACACTGAAGCTTTCTTT,CASSINRVRNTEAFF
.,16,TRBJ2-5,TRBV9,.,TGTGCCAGCAGCGTAGGGGGCGGCCCTTTTGCGGAGACCCAGTACTTC,CASSVGGGPFAETQYF
.,17,TRBJ2-7,TRBV7-6,.,TGTGCCAGCAGCTTATCTTCCTCGGTGGGGAGCTCCTACGAGCAGTACTTC,CASSLSSSVGSSYEQYF
TRBD2,14,TRBJ2-2,TRBV19,.,TGTGCCAGTACCCCTACTAGCGGGGCCGGGGAGCTGTTTTTT,CASTPTSGAGELFF
.,17,TRBJ2-3,TRBV27,.,TGTGCCAGCAGTCCTCGGGACTGGATTAGAGTCACAGATACGCAGTATTTT,CASSPRDWIRVTDTQYF
TRBD2,13,TRBJ2-7,TRBV7-3,.,TGTGCCAGCAGCTCCTCTAGCGGGAGCGCGCAGTACTTC,CASSSSSGSAQYF
TRBD2,13,TRBJ2-5,TRBV7-9,.,TGTGCCAGCAGCCCGGGGGGGGCGCAGACCCAGTACTTC,CASSPGGAQTQYF
TRBD2,16,TRBJ2-7,TRBV5-1,few,TGCGCCAGCAGCTTGGGCGCCGGGACTATAATTCACGAGCAGTACTTC,CASSLGAGTIIHEQYF
TRBD2,16,TRBJ2-2,TRBV3-1/TRBV3-2,.,TGTGCCAGCGGGCCTTTTGGAGCGGGAGGCACCGGGGAGCTGTTTTTT,CASGPFGAGGTGELFF